Sequencing of this T cell receptor beta chain was carried out in a study of shared clonotypes between healthy human individuals. Study overall: Researchers assigned three CD4 naive, three CD4 memory, two CD8 naive and one CD8 memory plate to each donor.

CDR3 length equals 17 residues. Trimming cost V 3 bases and J 1 base, with 16 bases left between them. Germline values: CDR1 LGHNA, CDR2 YSLEER. Sequencing used immunoSEQ multiplex PCR; TCRdb keeps in-frame clones, though not all of them. The table has some 2.1 million clones, roughly 95% seen once. Terminally differentiated effector memory CD45RA+ cells were excluded from the naive CD8 cells, which were CD45RO-negative and positively selected for CCR7. This chain links TRBV4-3 with TRBJ2-1, with D perhaps TRBD2 (6 bases). The sequence derives from a man younger than 30 in good health. Sequenced material: naive CD8+ T cells sorted from blood. CDR3 residues: CASSQEPGTLSYNEQFF. The CDR3 DNA reads as TGCGCCAGCAGCCAGGAACCAGGGACTCTTTCCTACAATGAGCAGTTCTTC.